The entry that follows covers one T cell receptor (beta chain) sequence. The antigen remains unidentified. These data are taken from a study of T cell responses to AZD1222 COVID-19 vaccine. Study-level findings and limits: Scientists sampled the repertoires only once the peak T cell response had passed.

The data were produced by immunoSEQ multiplex PCR, yet TCRdb's version contains in-frame clones alone and is incomplete. This table holds 65,000 to 90,000 clones, less than 90% found once. The germline V and J ends were trimmed by 4 bases and 4 bases, with 8 bases remaining between them. The CDR3 consists of 13 residues. The V gene's germline CDR1 is SGHAT and CDR2 FQNNGV. This sample comprised peripheral blood, obtained on day 0 of AZD1222 vaccination. This TCR came from an adult in good health. The chain carries TRBV11-2 and TRBJ2-1; no clear D. The CDR3 sequence is CASSSITYNEQFF. In DNA form, the CDR3 reads TGTGCCAGCAGCTCCATAACGTACAATGAGCAGTTCTTC. Full variable domain (rest looked up from reference TRBV11-2 and TRBJ2-1): EAGVAQSPRYKIIEKRQSVAFWCNPISGHATLYWYQQILGQGPKLLIQFQNNGVVDDSQLPKDRFSAERLKGVDSTLKIQPAKLEDSAVYLCASSSITYNEQFFGPGTRLTVL.